This T cell receptor beta chain originates from a study of OX40 agonist ivuxolimab in advanced cancers. Study results and caveats: Both blood CD4+ and CD8+ T cells showed clonal growth by week 6 at 0.1 to 3.0 mg/kg.

Clones were read by immunoSEQ multiplex PCR, and TCRdb kept only the in-frame ones, dropping some. The data contain tens of thousands of clones, around 88% of them seen just once; the ten biggest clones take up less than 0.75%. Germline V gene data show CDR1 as SGHVS and CDR2 as FQNEAQ. The CDR3 runs to 22 residues. The junction had 16 bases not matched to a gene; V was cut back by 0 bases and J by 1 base. This clone has more than one count but fewer than ten. Antigen: not known. The rearrangement uses TRBV7-8 and TRBJ2-1; 12 positions match TRBD2. Sequencing used CD4+ or CD8+ T cells sorted from blood, obtained in a trial of the OX40 agonist ivuxolimab. The TCR was taken from an adult with an advanced solid tumor such as melanoma, head and neck, liver or kidney cancer. The DNA of the CDR3 is TGTGCCAGCAGCTTAGCGCAGGGAATGGGGCTAGCGGGAGGGCCGTCCTACAATGAGCAGTTCTTC. Protein: CASSLAQGMGLAGGPSYNEQFF.